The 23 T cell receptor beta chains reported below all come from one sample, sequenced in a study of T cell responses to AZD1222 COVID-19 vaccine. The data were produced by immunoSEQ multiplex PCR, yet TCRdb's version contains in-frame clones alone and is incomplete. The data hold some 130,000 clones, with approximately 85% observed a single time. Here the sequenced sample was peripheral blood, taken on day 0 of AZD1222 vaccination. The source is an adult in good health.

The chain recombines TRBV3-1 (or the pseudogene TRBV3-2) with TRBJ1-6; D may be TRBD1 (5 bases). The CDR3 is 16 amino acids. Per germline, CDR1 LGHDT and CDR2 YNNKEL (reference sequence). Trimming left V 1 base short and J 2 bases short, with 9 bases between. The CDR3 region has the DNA TGTGCCAGCAGCCAAGCGAGGGGCCCCTATAATTCACCCCTCCACTTT. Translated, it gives CASSQARGPYNSPLHF.

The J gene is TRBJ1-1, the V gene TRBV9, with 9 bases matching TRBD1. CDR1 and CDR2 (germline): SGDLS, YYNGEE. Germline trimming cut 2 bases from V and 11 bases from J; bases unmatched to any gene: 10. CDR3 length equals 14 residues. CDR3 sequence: CASSVGTGRLGAFF. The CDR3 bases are TGTGCCAGCAGCGTCGGGACAGGGAGGTTGGGGGCTTTCTTT.

Written as DNA, the CDR3 is TGTGCCAGCAGTTACTCCCGACAGGGGGATCAGCCCCAGCATTTT. Translating it yields CASSYSRQGDQPQHF. The chain recombines TRBV6-5 with TRBJ1-5; 9 bases are a match to TRBD1. J was trimmed by 5 bases and V by 0 bases; bases with no gene match: 2. The V gene's germline CDR1 is MNHEY and CDR2 SVGAGI. The CDR3 is 15 amino acids.

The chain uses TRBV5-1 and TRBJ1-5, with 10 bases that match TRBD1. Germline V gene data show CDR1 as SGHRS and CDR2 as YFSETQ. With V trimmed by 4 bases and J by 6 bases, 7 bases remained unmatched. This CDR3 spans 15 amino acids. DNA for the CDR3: TGCGCCAGCAGCGCCGGGACAGGGGTGGGTCAGCCCCAGCATTTT. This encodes CASSAGTGVGQPQHF.

The CDR3 region is CASSFGTGVNTEAFF. The CDR3 coding sequence is TGTGCCAGCAGCTTCGGGACAGGTGTTAACACTGAAGCTTTCTTT. The V gene is TRBV7-6, the J gene TRBJ1-1; 8 bases line up with TRBD1. The CDR3 runs 15 residues. V lost 3 bases to trimming and J lost 2 bases; unmatched junction nucleotides: 5. The germline V gene has CDR1 SGHVS and CDR2 FNYEAQ. Looking up the rest from reference TRBV7-6 and TRBJ1-1 gives the full variable domain: GAGVSQSPRYKVTKRGQDVALRCDPISGHVSLYWYRQALGQGPEFLTYFNYEAQQDKSGLPNDRFSAERPEGSISTLTIQRTEQRDSAMYRCASSFGTGVNTEAFFGQGTRLTVV.

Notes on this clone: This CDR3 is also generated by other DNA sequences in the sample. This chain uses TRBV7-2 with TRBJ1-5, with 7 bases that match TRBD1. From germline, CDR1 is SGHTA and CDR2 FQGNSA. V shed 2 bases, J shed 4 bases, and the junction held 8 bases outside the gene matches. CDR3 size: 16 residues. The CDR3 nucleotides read TGTGCCAGCAGCTTAACCGGGACAGAAATTAATCAGCCCCAGCATTTT. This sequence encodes CASSLTGTEINQPQHF.

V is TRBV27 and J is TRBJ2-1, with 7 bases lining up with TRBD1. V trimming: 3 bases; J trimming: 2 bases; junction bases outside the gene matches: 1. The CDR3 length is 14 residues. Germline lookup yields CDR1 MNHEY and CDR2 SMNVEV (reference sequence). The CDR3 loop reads CASSFGTAYNEQFF. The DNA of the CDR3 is TGTGCCAGCAGTTTTGGGACAGCCTACAATGAGCAGTTCTTC.

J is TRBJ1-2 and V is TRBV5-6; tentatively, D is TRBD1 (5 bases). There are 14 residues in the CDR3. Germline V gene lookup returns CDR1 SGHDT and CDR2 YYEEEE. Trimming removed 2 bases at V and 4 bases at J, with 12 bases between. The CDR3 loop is CASSLGGAGYGYTF. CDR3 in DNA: TGTGCCAGCAGCTTAGGAGGGGCGGGCTATGGCTACACCTTC.

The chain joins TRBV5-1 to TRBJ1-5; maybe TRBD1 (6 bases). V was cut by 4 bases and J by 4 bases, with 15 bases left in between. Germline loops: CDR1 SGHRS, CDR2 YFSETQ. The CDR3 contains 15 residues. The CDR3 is CASSPGGGLNQPQHF. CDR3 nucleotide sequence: TGCGCCAGCAGCCCCGGAGGGGGACTGAATCAGCCCCAGCATTTT.

The CDR3 bases are TGTGCCAGCAGCCTACCCCAGGGGGGGTCGGGGGCCAACGTCCTGACTTTC. This sequence encodes CASSLPQGGSGANVLTF. The chain is built from TRBV3-1 (or the pseudogene TRBV3-2) and TRBJ2-6; either TRBD1 or TRBD2 may supply D (7 bases each). Germline V gene data show CDR1 as LGHDT and CDR2 as YNNKEL (reference sequence). Trimming took 4 bases from V and 4 from J, leaving 17 bases between them. The CDR3 has 17 amino acids.

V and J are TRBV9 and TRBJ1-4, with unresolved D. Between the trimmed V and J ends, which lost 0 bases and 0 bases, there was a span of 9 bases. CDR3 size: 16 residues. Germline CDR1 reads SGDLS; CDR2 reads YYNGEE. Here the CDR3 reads CASSVAPATTNEKLFF. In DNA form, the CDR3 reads TGTGCCAGCAGCGTAGCTCCAGCCACAACTAATGAAAAACTGTTTTTT.

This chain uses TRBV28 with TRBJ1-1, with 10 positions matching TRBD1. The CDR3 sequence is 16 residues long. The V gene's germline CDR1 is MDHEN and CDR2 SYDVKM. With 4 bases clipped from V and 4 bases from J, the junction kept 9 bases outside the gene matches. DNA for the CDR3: TGTGCCAGCAGTTCCGGGACAGGGGTTCGCGGCACTGAAGCTTTCTTT. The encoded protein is CASSSGTGVRGTEAFF.

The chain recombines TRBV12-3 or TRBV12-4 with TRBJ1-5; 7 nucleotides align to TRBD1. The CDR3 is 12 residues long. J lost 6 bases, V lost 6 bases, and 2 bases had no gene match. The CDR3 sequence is CASSDRVQPQHF. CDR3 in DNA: TGTGCCAGCAGCGACAGGGTTCAGCCCCAGCATTTT.

In DNA, the CDR3 is TGTGCCAGCAGCCTCCTTGGCGGGAGGGGGAATGAGCAGTTCTTC. Residues: CASSLLGGRGNEQFF. This rearrangement joins TRBV14 to TRBJ2-1; the match to TRBD2 covers 9 bases. CDR3 length equals 15 residues. V lost 4 bases to trimming and J lost 7 bases; unmatched junction nucleotides: 8. The germline CDR1 and CDR2 sequences are SGHDN and FVKESK.

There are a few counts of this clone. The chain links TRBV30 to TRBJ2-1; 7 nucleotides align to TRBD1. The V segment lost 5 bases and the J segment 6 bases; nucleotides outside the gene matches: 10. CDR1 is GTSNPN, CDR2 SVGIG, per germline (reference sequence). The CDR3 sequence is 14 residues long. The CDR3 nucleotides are TGTGCCTGGTCTCGACAGGGACCTCTCAATGAGCAGTTCTTC. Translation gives CAWSRQGPLNEQFF.

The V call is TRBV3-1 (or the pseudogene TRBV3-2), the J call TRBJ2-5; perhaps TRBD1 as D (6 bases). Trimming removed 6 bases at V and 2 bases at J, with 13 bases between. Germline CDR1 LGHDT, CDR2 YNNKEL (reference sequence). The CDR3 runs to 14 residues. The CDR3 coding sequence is TGTGCCAGCAGACTGGCGCAGGGGCAAGAGACCCAGTACTTC. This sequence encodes CASRLAQGQETQYF.

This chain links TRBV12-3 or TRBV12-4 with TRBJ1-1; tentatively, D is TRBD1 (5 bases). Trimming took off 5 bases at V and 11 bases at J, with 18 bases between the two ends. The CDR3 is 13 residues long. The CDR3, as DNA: TGTGCCAGCAGTACTTCCGGGACGGCGAACGCTTTCTTT. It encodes CASSTSGTANAFF.

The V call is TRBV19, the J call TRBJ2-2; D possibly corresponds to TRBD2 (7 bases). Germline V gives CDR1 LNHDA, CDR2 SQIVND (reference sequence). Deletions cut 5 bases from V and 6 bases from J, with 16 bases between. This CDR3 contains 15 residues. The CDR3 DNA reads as TGTGCCAGTAGTTCAGGGGTCGCGGGGGCCGGGGAGCTGTTTTTT. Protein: CASSSGVAGAGELFF. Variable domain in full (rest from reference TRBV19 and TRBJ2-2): DGGITQSPKYLFRKEGQNVTLSCEQNLNHDAMYWYRQDPGQGLRLIYYSQIVNDFQKGDIAEGYSVSREKKESFPLTVTSAQKNPTAFYLCASSSGVAGAGELFFGEGSRLTVL.

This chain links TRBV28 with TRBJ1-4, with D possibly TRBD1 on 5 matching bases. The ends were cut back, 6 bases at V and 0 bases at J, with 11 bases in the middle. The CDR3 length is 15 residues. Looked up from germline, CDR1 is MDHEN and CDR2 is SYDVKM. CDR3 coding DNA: TGTGCCAGCAGAGGGGCCCCGGCAACTAATGAAAAACTGTTTTTT. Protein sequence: CASRGAPATNEKLFF. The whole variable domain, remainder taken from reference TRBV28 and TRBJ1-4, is DVKVTQSSRYLVKRTGEKVFLECVQDMDHENMFWYRQDPGLGLRLIYFSYDVKMKEKGDIPEGYSVSREKKERFSLILESASTNQTSMYLCASRGAPATNEKLFFGSGTQLSVL.

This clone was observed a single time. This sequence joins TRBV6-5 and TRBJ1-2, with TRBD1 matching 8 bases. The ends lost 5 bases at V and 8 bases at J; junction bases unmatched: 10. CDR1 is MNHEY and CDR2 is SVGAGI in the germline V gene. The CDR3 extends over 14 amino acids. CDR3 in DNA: TGTGCCAGCAGTCTCTGGAACAGGGGGTTCGGCTACACCTTC. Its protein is CASSLWNRGFGYTF.

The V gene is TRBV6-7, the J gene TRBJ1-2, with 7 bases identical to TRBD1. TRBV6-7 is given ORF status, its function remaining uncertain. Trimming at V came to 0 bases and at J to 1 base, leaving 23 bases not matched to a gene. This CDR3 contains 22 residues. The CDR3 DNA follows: TGTGCCAGCAGTTACTCGATAATTTTTTTTCGACAGGGCGTTATCCTTAACTATGGCTACACCTTC. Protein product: CASSYSIIFFRQGVILNYGYTF.

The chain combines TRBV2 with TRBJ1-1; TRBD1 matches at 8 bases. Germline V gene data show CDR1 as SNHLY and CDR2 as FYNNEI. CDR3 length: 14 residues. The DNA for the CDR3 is TGTGCTACCCGGACAGGGCGGATTTACACTGAAGCTTTCTTT. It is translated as CATRTGRIYTEAFF.

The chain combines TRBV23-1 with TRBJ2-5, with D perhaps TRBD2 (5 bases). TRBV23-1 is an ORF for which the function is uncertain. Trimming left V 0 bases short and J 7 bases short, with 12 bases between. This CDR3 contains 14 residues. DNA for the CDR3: TGCGCCAGCAGTCAATCGAGGGTCCAAAGGACCCAGTACTTC. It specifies CASSQSRVQRTQYF.